This note documents a single TCR beta chain sequence. Its specificity is unknown. These data are taken from a study of post-analysis software for immune sequencing data. At the level of the study: Patients with relapsing-remitting, secondary progressive and progressive-relapsing multiple sclerosis courses were all represented. Regarding the study as a whole: TRBV5-6, TRBV5-1 and TRBV20-1 belonged to a set of about 5 TRBV segments that were more frequent in patients than controls.

The germline gives CDR1 SGHKS, CDR2 YYEKEE (reference sequence). The CDR3 totals 15 residues. The junction had 12 bases not matched to a gene; V was cut back by 4 bases and J by 9 bases. Prepared libraries of TCR beta cDNA carried unique molecular identifiers. One entry per CDR3 protein results from TCRdb running MiXCR on the PCR reads. The data hold 700,000 to 800,000 distinct CDR3 sequences, with roughly 27% observed a single time. The chain recombines TRBV5-5 with TRBJ2-1; 8 bases align to TRBD2. The material sequenced was blood. The receptor was derived from a girl aged 10 to 17 with multiple sclerosis. Written as DNA, the CDR3 is TGTGCCAGCAGCGTTTGGACTAGCAGGCCGGCTGAGCAGTTCTTC. Protein: CASSVWTSRPAEQFF.